This T cell receptor (beta chain) appears in the sequencing data of a study of cytomegalovirus exposure and HLA in healthy donors. Primers included in the PCR were 60 Vbeta and 13 Jbeta primers. Sequencing used immunoSEQ multiplex PCR; TCRdb keeps in-frame clones, though not all of them. The table lists about 130,000 clones, roughly 80% of them singletons, with 2.5% to 3.5% in the top ten. Per germline, CDR1 MDHEN and CDR2 SYDVKM. The CDR3 loop spans 16 amino acids. J was trimmed by 2 bases and V by 7 bases; bases with no gene match: 9. Study conclusions and caveats: Reportedly, cytomegalovirus status was diagnosed with high sensitivity and specificity. Later on, an analysis tied approximately 17,000 TCR beta sequences to HLA alleles at 0.05 false discovery rate. TCR association rates varied by HLA locus in a later analysis, with DRB1 highest and HLA-C lowest. The likely explanation for a cluster of highly shared sequence variants was sequencing artifact.

As for this clone: Its specificity is unknown.

The sequenced sample consisted of PBMCs. The sequence was collected from a man aged 35 to 55 in good health and CMV-seronegative. The J gene is TRBJ2-3, the V gene TRBV28; TRBD2 matches 10 bases. DNA for the CDR3: TGTGCCAGCACTCCTAGGAGCGGGAGGGCCACAGATACGCAGTATTTT. It specifies CASTPRSGRATDTQYF.